These 5 T cell receptor beta chains came from one sample sequenced in a study of T cells after yellow fever vaccination. TCRdb re-derived calls from the 5' RACE reads in MiXCR, one entry per CDR3 protein. The data show approximately 300,000 distinct CDR3 sequences, with 6.8% seen just once and roughly a sixth held by the top ten. Sequences were derived from PBMCs, sampled approximately 40 days after the first yellow fever vaccination. These receptors originate from a man in his late teens or twenties who received the YFV17D yellow fever vaccine.

The V and J genes are TRBV29-1 and TRBJ1-4; D ambiguous. The CDR3 sequence is 11 residues long. The germline gives CDR1 SQVTM, CDR2 ANQGSEA. Trimming took off 7 bases at V and 10 bases at J, with 13 bases between the two ends. The CDR3 DNA reads as TGCAGCGGCCTGACGCGGGGAAAACTGTTTTTT. Translating it yields CSGLTRGKLFF.

This clonotype was detected a few times. The rearrangement joins TRBV6-2 or TRBV6-3 to TRBJ2-2; D gene unclear. Germline loops: CDR1 MNHEY, CDR2 SVGEGT. V was clipped by 0 bases and J by 6 bases, with 14 bases between them. The CDR3 consists of 16 residues. The CDR3 region is CASSYSGTASPGELFF. CDR3 DNA sequence: TGTGCCAGCAGTTACTCGGGTACAGCCTCACCCGGGGAGCTGTTTTTT.

In this sample, this clonotype turned up a few times. The rearrangement uses TRBV20-1 and TRBJ2-7; 9 nucleotides align to TRBD2. Germline trimming cut 0 bases from V and 7 bases from J; bases unmatched to any gene: 10. CDR1 and CDR2 from the germline V gene are DFQATT and SNEGSKA (reference sequence). The CDR3 has 15 residues. This CDR3 reads CSAREPLRGGDEQYF. CDR3 in DNA: TGCAGTGCTAGAGAACCGTTGCGGGGGGGCGATGAGCAGTACTTC.

This clonotype was picked up many times. CDR3 sequence (DNA): TGTGCCAGCAGCTTAAGGAGGGGGGATTCACCCCTCCACTTT. It encodes CASSLRRGDSPLHF. This sequence joins TRBV7-2 and TRBJ1-6; D is possibly TRBD1 (6 bases). The CDR3 spans 14 residues. The germline V gene has CDR1 SGHTA and CDR2 FQGNSA. V shed 2 bases and J shed 8 bases, with 10 bases lying between them. Filled out from reference TRBV7-2 and TRBJ1-6, the complete variable domain reads GAGVSQSPSNKVTEKGKDVELRCDPISGHTALYWYRQSLGQGLEFLIYFQGNSAPDKSGLPSDRFSAERTGGSVSTLTIQRTQQEDSAVYLCASSLRRGDSPLHFGNGTRLTVT.

This clonotype was detected a few times. V is TRBV4-1 and J is TRBJ2-7, with 7 nucleotides matching TRBD1. This CDR3 comprises 14 residues. Germline CDR1 is MGHRA and CDR2 is YSYEKL. Trimming took 4 bases from V and 1 from J; bases not matched to a gene: 4. CDR3 nucleotides: TGCGCCAGCAGCCTCCACAGGGGTTCCTACGAGCAGTACTTC. Translation gives CASSLHRGSYEQYF.